This is a list of T cell receptor beta chains from one sample in a study of human T cells and chemical hapten exposure. A single record per CDR3 protein comes from TCRdb applying MiXCR to the RACE reads. This sample has more than 300,000 distinct CDR3 sequences; approximately 5% occur once, and the top ten carry approximately 2.8%. The starting material was whole blood, obtained in connection with sensitization to the hapten diphenylcyclopropenone (DPC). The receptor source for this set is a woman aged 50 to 60 with alopecia areata. Some clones in this sample may be carry-over from other donors' samples. CDR3s include the opening cysteine and the closing phenylalanine or tryptophan. D genes are given only for firm matches. Clone size is given for some rows only: seen once, a few or many times, or a class if the clone is expanded.

abundance: many; len: 14; v_gene: TRBV29-1; j_gene: TRBJ2-1; d_gene: NA; CDR3nt: TGCAGCGTTGAAAACCCGACAGGTTACAATGAGCAGTTCTTC; CDR3aa: CSVENPTGYNEQFF
abundance: few; len: 16; v_gene: TRBV5-1; j_gene: TRBJ2-1; d_gene: TRBD2; CDR3nt: TGCGCCAGCAGCTTGGCGAATAGCGGGACCTACAATGAGCAGTTCTTC; CDR3aa: CASSLANSGTYNEQFF
abundance: few; len: 14; v_gene: TRBV2; j_gene: TRBJ1-4; d_gene: NA; CDR3nt: TGTGCCAGCAGTGATCCCCCGGACAGTGAAAAACTGTTTTTT; CDR3aa: CASSDPPDSEKLFF
abundance: few; len: 16; v_gene: TRBV9; j_gene: TRBJ1-2; d_gene: TRBD1; CDR3nt: TGTGCCAGCAGCGTAACAGTCAGGACAGGGGGACATGGCTACACCTTC; CDR3aa: CASSVTVRTGGHGYTF
abundance: NA; len: 15; v_gene: TRBV28; j_gene: TRBJ2-7; d_gene: TRBD2; CDR3nt: TGTGCCAGCAGTTTAGTAGCGGGAGGGCCTCACGAGCAGTACTTC; CDR3aa: CASSLVAGGPHEQYF
abundance: NA; len: 15; v_gene: TRBV7-9; j_gene: TRBJ1-5; d_gene: NA; CDR3nt: TGTGCCAGCAGCTTAAATCTCTCTAGCAATCAGCCCCAGCATTTT; CDR3aa: CASSLNLSSNQPQHF
abundance: many; len: 14; v_gene: TRBV20-1; j_gene: TRBJ2-2; d_gene: TRBD1; CDR3nt: TGCAGTGTAGCAGGGGGCGAGAAGGCCGGGGAGCTGTTTTTT; CDR3aa: CSVAGGEKAGELFF
abundance: few; len: 11; v_gene: TRBV12-3/TRBV12-4; j_gene: TRBJ2-7; d_gene: TRBD1; CDR3nt: TGTGCCAGCAGCTCAGGGGGCACCCCGTACTTC; CDR3aa: CASSSGGTPYF
abundance: many; len: 13; v_gene: TRBV10-3; j_gene: TRBJ2-5; d_gene: NA; CDR3nt: TGTGCCATCAGTGAGAGGGAGAGAGAGACCCAGTACTTC; CDR3aa: CAISERERETQYF
abundance: NA; len: 15; v_gene: TRBV2; j_gene: TRBJ1-2; d_gene: TRBD1; CDR3nt: TGTGCCAGCAGTGAAAGGGGGCTTAGGGGTCATGGCTACACCTTC; CDR3aa: CASSERGLRGHGYTF
abundance: few; len: 18; v_gene: TRBV9; j_gene: TRBJ2-1; d_gene: TRBD2; CDR3nt: TGTGCCAGCAGCGTAGCTACGGGACTAGCGAGCTCCTACAATGAGCAGTTCTTC; CDR3aa: CASSVATGLASSYNEQFF
abundance: few; len: 14; v_gene: TRBV11-2; j_gene: TRBJ2-3; d_gene: TRBD2; CDR3nt: TGTGCCAGCAGCTTGGGGCTAGCGGGGAGTACGCAGTATTTT; CDR3aa: CASSLGLAGSTQYF
abundance: many; len: 15; v_gene: TRBV5-1; j_gene: TRBJ2-5; d_gene: NA; CDR3nt: TGCGCCAGCAGCTGGAGGGACAGAGTCCAAGAGACCCAGTACTTC; CDR3aa: CASSWRDRVQETQYF
abundance: NA; len: 14; v_gene: TRBV20-1; j_gene: TRBJ1-6; d_gene: NA; CDR3nt: TGCAGTGCTAAGCCGGGGCTGATTTATTCACCCCTCCACTTT; CDR3aa: CSAKPGLIYSPLHF
abundance: many; len: 12; v_gene: TRBV12-3/TRBV12-4; j_gene: TRBJ1-2; d_gene: NA; CDR3nt: TGTGCCAGCAGTTTCGCCCTATATGGCTACACCTTC; CDR3aa: CASSFALYGYTF
abundance: few; len: 18; v_gene: TRBV21-1; j_gene: TRBJ1-3; d_gene: NA; CDR3nt: TGTGCCAGCAGCAACAAAAACCGCGGACAGTCCTCTGGAAACACCATATATTTT; CDR3aa: CASSNKNRGQSSGNTIYF
abundance: NA; len: 12; v_gene: TRBV27; j_gene: TRBJ1-6; d_gene: TRBD1; CDR3nt: TGTGCCACCAGGACAGGTGACTCACCCCTCCACTTT; CDR3aa: CATRTGDSPLHF
abundance: many; len: 14; v_gene: TRBV28; j_gene: TRBJ1-1; d_gene: NA; CDR3nt: TGTGCCAGCAGTTTGACGGGGGGAGAGAGTGAAGCTTTCTTT; CDR3aa: CASSLTGGESEAFF
abundance: many; len: 11; v_gene: TRBV2; j_gene: TRBJ2-3; d_gene: NA; CDR3nt: TGTGCCAGCCTAGACACAGATACGCAGTATTTT; CDR3aa: CASLDTDTQYF
abundance: NA; len: 17; v_gene: TRBV12-3/TRBV12-4; j_gene: TRBJ2-7; d_gene: NA; CDR3nt: TGTGCCAGCAGTCCAGACCCCTTTACAGCGATACCCTACGAGCAGTACTTC; CDR3aa: CASSPDPFTAIPYEQYF
abundance: NA; len: 18; v_gene: TRBV2; j_gene: TRBJ2-6; d_gene: TRBD1; CDR3nt: TGTGCCAGCACCGGGACAGGGGAAATCTCGGGCGGGGCCAACGTCCTGACTTTC; CDR3aa: CASTGTGEISGGANVLTF
abundance: many; len: 13; v_gene: TRBV5-1; j_gene: TRBJ2-3; d_gene: NA; CDR3nt: TGCGCCAGCAGCTTGAAGGCCACAGATACGCAGTATTTT; CDR3aa: CASSLKATDTQYF
abundance: few; len: 16; v_gene: TRBV13; j_gene: TRBJ2-7; d_gene: TRBD1; CDR3nt: TGTGCCAGCAGCTTCGGACAGGGCCCTCCTCACCACGAGCAGTACTTC; CDR3aa: CASSFGQGPPHHEQYF
abundance: many; len: 12; v_gene: TRBV7-2; j_gene: TRBJ2-3; d_gene: NA; CDR3nt: TGTGCCAGCGGGACCAGCACAGATACGCAGTATTTT; CDR3aa: CASGTSTDTQYF
abundance: many; len: 13; v_gene: TRBV7-9; j_gene: TRBJ1-5; d_gene: TRBD1; CDR3nt: TGTGCCAGCAGCTCGACAGGGCCTCAGCCCCAGCATTTT; CDR3aa: CASSSTGPQPQHF
abundance: few; len: 13; v_gene: TRBV20-1; j_gene: TRBJ1-1; d_gene: TRBD1; CDR3nt: TGCAGGGGGCACAGGGGCTTGGACACTGAAGCTTTCTTT; CDR3aa: CRGHRGLDTEAFF
abundance: NA; len: 13; v_gene: TRBV6-1; j_gene: TRBJ1-1; d_gene: TRBD1; CDR3nt: TGTGCCAGCCAGCAGGGGGTCGAGGCTGAAGCTTTCTTT; CDR3aa: CASQQGVEAEAFF